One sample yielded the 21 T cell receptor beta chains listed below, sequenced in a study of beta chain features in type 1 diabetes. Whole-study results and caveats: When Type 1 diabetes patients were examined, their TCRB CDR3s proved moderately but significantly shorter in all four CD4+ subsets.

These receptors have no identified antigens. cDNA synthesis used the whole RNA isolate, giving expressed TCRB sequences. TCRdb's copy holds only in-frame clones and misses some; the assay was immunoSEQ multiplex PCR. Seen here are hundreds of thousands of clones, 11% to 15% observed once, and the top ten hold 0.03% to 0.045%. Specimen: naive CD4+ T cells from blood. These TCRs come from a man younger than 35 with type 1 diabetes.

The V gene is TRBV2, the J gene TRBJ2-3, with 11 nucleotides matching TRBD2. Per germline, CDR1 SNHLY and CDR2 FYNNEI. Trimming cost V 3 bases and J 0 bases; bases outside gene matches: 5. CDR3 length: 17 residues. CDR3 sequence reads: CASSERRTSGSTDTQYF. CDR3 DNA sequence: TGTGCCAGCAGTGAGAGAAGGACTAGCGGGAGCACAGATACGCAGTATTTT.

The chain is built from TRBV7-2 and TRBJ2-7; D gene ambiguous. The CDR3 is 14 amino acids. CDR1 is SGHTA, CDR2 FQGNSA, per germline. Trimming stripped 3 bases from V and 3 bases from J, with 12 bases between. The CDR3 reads CASSLGTHLYEQYF. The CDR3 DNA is TGTGCCAGCAGCTTGGGAACCCATCTCTACGAGCAGTACTTC. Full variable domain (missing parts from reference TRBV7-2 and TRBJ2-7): GAGVSQSPSNKVTEKGKDVELRCDPISGHTALYWYRQSLGQGLEFLIYFQGNSAPDKSGLPSDRFSAERTGGSVSTLTIQRTQQEDSAVYLCASSLGTHLYEQYFGPGTRLTVT.

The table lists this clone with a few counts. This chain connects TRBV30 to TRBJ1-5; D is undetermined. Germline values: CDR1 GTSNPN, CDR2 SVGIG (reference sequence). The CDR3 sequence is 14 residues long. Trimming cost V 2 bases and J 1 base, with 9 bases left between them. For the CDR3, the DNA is TGTGCCTGGAGTATTGTACAGAGCAATCAGCCCCAGCATTTT. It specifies CAWSIVQSNQPQHF.

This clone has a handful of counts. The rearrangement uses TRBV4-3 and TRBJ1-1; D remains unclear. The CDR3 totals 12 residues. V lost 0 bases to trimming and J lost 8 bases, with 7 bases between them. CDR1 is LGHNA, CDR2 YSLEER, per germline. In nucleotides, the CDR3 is TGCGCCAGCAGCCAAGAAGGGAGGGAAGCTTTCTTT. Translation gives CASSQEGREAFF.

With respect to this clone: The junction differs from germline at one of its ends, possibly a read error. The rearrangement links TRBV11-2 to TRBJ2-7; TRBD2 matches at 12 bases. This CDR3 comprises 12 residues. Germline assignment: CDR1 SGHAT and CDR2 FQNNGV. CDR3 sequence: CASSSGLAGFTF. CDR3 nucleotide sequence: TGTGCCAGCAGCTCCGGACTAGCGGGGTTTACGTTC.

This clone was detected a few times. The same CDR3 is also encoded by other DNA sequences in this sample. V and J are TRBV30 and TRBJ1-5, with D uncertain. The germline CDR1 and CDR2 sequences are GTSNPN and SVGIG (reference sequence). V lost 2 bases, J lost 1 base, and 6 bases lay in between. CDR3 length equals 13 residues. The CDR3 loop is CAWSPRSNQPQHF. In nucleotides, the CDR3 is TGTGCCTGGAGTCCAAGAAGCAATCAGCCCCAGCATTTT.

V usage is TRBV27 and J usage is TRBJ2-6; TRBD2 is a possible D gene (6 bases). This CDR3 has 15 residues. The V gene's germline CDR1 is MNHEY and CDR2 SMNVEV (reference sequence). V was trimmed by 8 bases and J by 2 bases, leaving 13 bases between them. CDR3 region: CASSLAGPGANVLTF. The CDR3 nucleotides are TGTGCCAGCTCCCTCGCGGGACCTGGGGCCAACGTCCTGACTTTC.

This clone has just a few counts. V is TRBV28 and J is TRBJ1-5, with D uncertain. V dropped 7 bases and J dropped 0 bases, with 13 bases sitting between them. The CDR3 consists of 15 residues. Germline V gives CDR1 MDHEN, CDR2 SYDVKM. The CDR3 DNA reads TGTGCCAGCACCGTGGATTCTCTTAGCAATCAGCCCCAGCATTTT. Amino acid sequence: CASTVDSLSNQPQHF.

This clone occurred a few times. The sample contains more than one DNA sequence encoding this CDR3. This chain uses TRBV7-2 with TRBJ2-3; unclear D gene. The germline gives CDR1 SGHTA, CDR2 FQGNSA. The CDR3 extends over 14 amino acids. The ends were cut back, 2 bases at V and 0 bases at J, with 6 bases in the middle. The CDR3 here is CASSLLGSTDTQYF. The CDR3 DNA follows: TGTGCCAGCAGCTTATTAGGCAGCACAGATACGCAGTATTTT.

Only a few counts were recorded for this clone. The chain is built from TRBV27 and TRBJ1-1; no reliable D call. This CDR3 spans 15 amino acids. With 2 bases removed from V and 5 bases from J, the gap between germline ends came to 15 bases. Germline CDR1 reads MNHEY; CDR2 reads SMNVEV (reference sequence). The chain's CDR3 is CASSLVFNGKTEAFF. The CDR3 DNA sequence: TGTGCCAGCAGTTTAGTGTTCAACGGCAAGACTGAAGCTTTCTTT.

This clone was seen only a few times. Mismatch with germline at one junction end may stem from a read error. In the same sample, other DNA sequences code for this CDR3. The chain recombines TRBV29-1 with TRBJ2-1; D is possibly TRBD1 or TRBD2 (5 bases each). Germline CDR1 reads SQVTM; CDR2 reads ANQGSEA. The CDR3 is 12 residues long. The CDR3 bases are TGTAGCGTTGGGGGTGGATTCGATGAGCAGTTCTTC. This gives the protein CSVGGGFDEQFF.

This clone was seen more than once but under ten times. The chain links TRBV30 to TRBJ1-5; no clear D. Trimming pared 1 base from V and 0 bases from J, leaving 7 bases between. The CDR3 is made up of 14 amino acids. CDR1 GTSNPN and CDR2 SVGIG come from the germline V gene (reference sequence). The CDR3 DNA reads TGTGCCTGGAGTGCAACCGCTAGCAATCAGCCCCAGCATTTT. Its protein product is CAWSATASNQPQHF.

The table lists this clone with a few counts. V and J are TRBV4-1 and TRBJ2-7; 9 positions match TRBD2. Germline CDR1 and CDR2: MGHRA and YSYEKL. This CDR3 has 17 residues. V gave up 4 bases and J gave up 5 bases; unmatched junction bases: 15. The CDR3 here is CASSPVFNAGGPDEQYF. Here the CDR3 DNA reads TGCGCCAGCAGCCCCGTATTTAATGCGGGAGGGCCCGACGAGCAGTACTTC.

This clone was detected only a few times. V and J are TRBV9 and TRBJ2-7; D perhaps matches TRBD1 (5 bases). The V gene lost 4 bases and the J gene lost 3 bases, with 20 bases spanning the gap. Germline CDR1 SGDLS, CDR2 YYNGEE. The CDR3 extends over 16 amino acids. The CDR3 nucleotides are TGTGCCAGCAGCCCGTTGATATCCGGACATCTCTACGAGCAGTACTTC. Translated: CASSPLISGHLYEQYF.

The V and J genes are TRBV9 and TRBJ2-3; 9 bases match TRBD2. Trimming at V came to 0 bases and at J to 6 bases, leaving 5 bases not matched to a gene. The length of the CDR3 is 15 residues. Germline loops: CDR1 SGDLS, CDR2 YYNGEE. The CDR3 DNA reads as TGTGCCAGCAGCGTAGGTCTAGCGGGGTTTGATACGCAGTATTTT. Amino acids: CASSVGLAGFDTQYF.

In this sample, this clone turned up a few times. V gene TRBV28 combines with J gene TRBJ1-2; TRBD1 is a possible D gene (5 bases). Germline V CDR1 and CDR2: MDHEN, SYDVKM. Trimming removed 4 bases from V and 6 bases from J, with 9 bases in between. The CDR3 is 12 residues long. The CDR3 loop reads CASSWVGDGYTF. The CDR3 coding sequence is TGTGCCAGCAGTTGGGTAGGGGATGGCTACACCTTC.

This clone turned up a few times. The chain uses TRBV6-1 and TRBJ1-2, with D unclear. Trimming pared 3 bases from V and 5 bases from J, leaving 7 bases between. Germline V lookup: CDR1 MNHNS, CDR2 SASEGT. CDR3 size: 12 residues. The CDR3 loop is CASSDGEYGYTF. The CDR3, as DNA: TGTGCCAGCAGTGATGGGGAATATGGCTACACCTTC.

The CDR3 spells CASSLAIARGEEKLFF. The CDR3 nucleotides are TGTGCCAGCAGCTTAGCGATCGCCCGAGGGGAAGAAAAACTGTTTTTT. The V gene is TRBV7-9, the J gene TRBJ1-4; D possibly corresponds to TRBD1 (5 bases). This CDR3 comprises 16 residues. Germline V gene data show CDR1 as SEHNR and CDR2 as FQNEAQ (reference sequence). Trimming removed 0 bases at V and 8 bases at J, with 16 bases between.

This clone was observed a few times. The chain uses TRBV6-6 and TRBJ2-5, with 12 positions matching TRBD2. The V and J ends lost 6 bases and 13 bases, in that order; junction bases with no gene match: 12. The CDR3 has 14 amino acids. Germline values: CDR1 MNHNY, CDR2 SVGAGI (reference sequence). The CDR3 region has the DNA TGTGCCAGCAGGACATCAGCTAGCGGGGGGGTTTGGTACTTC. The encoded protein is CASRTSASGGVWYF.

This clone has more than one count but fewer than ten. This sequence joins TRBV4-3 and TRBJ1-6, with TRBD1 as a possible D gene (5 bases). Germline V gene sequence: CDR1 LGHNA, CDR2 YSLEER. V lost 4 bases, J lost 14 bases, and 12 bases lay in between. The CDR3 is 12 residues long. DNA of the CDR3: TGCGCCAGCAGCCCCCGTAGGGGTGCCCTCCACTTT. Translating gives CASSPRRGALHF.

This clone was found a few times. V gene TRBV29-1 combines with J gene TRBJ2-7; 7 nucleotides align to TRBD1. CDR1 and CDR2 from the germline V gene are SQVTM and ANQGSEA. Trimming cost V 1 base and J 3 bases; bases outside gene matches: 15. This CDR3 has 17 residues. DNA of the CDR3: TGCAGCGTTGAAGCATCGAGACAGGGATCTATTGTCTACGAGCAGTACTTC. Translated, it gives CSVEASRQGSIVYEQYF.